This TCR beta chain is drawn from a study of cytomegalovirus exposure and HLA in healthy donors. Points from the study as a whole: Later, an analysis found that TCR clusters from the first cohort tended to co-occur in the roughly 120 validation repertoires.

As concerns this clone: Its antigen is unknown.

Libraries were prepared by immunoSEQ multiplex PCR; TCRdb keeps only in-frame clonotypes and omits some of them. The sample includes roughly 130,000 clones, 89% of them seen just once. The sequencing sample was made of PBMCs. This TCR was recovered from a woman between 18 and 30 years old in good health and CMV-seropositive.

The CDR3 DNA is TGTGCCAGCAGCCACTACGGGGGTGCCTACGAGCAGTACTTC. It encodes CASSHYGGAYEQYF. The chain has TRBV4-2 and TRBJ2-7, with a possible D match to TRBD2 (6 bases). The CDR3 contains 14 residues. CDR1 LGHNA and CDR2 YNFKEQ come from the germline V gene. The ends were cut back, 3 bases at V and 2 bases at J, with 11 bases in the middle.